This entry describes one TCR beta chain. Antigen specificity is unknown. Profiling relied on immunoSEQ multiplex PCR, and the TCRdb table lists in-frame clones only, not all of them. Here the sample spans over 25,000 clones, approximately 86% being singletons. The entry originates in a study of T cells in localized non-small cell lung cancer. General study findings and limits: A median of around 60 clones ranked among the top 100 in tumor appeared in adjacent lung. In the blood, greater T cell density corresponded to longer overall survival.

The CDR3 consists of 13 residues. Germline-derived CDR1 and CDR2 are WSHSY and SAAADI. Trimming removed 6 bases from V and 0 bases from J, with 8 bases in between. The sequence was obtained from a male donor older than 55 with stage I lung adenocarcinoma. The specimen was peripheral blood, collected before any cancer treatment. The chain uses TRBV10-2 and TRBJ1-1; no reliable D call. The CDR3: CASRGKVNTEAFF. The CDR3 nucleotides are TGCGCCAGCAGGGGAAAGGTGAACACTGAAGCTTTCTTT.